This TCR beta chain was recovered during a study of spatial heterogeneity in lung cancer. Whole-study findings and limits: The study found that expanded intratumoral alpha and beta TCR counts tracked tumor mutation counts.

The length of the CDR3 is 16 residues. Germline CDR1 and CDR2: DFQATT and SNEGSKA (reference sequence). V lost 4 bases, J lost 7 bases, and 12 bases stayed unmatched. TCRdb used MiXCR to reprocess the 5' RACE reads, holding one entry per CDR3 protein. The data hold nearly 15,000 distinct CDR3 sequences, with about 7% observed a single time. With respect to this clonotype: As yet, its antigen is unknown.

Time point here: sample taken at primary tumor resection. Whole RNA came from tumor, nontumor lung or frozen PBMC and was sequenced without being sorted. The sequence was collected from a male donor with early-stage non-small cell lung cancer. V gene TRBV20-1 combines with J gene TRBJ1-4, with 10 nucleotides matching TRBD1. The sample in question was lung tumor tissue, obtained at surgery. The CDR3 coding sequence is TGCAGTGCTACCTCAATTTCCCGGGACAGGGGTGAAAAACTGTTTTTT. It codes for CSATSISRDRGEKLFF.